These T cell receptor beta chains were read from a single sample in a study of T cells in Graves' hyperthyroidism and ophthalmopathy. One entry per CDR3 protein results from TCRdb running MiXCR on the multiplex PCR reads. Of 350,000 to 400,000 distinct CDR3 sequences in the sample, over 15% are singletons; the top ten hold around 4%. The sample consisted of blood. The receptor set was obtained from a woman aged 18-29 years with Graves' hyperthyroidism. Each CDR3 is given with its conserved first and last residue. The D gene is left open where the match is weak. Expanded clones are given a class, and other clones once, few, many or no size at all.

clone_size j_call d_call v_call cdr3_aa cdr3_nt
many TRBJ1-1 TRBD1 TRBV29-1 CSVEGGPGTGGVYTEAFF TGCAGCGTTGAGGGGGGACCCGGGACAGGGGGCGTCTACACTGAAGCTTTCTTT
many TRBJ2-7 TRBD2 TRBV20-1 CSAGLAGGSTYEQYF TGCAGTGCGGGACTAGCGGGGGGTTCAACCTACGAGCAGTACTTC
many TRBJ1-1 - TRBV25-1 CASTRGGMGTEAFF TGTGCCAGCACCCGTGGCGGGATGGGAACTGAAGCTTTCTTT
many TRBJ1-1 - TRBV9 CASSTSQNTEAFF TGTGCCAGCAGCACCAGCCAGAACACTGAAGCTTTCTTT
- TRBJ1-1 - TRBV29-1 CSASQGGENTEAFF TGCAGCGCTTCCCAAGGAGGAGAGAACACTGAAGCTTTCTTT
many TRBJ1-5 - TRBV6-1 CASSLTDHQPQHF TGTGCCAGCAGCCTGACAGATCATCAGCCCCAGCATTTT
many TRBJ1-1 - TRBV15 CATSTRGDTEAFF TGTGCCACCAGCACGAGGGGGGACACTGAAGCTTTCTTT
- TRBJ1-1 - TRBV12-3/TRBV12-4 CASFLGGLTEAFF TGTGCCAGCTTTCTTGGGGGACTCACTGAAGCTTTCTTT
- TRBJ2-2 - TRBV6-5 CASSYSKGTPGELFF TGTGCCAGCAGTTACTCGAAGGGGACCCCCGGGGAGCTGTTTTTT
many TRBJ1-5 TRBD1 TRBV7-9 CASSRGDRVNQPQHF TGTGCCAGCAGCCGAGGGGACAGGGTGAATCAGCCCCAGCATTTT
few TRBJ1-1 - TRBV24-1 CATRERGGTEAFF TGTGCCACCAGAGAAAGGGGGGGCACTGAAGCTTTCTTT
many TRBJ1-1 - TRBV18 CASSPVLQGGNTEAFF TGTGCCAGCTCACCCGTATTACAGGGAGGGAACACTGAAGCTTTCTTT
many TRBJ1-5 - TRBV6-1 CASSNFNSNQPQHF TGTGCCAGCAGTAATTTCAATAGCAATCAGCCCCAGCATTTT
many TRBJ1-1 - TRBV7-8 CASSPPGRGAFF TGTGCCAGCAGCCCACCCGGACGGGGAGCTTTCTTT
- TRBJ1-2 - TRBV2 CASRDSGRQDYGYTF TGTGCCAGCAGGGACTCAGGTCGCCAGGACTATGGCTACACCTTC
many TRBJ1-1 - TRBV6-1 CASSPPRIQNTEAFF TGTGCCAGCAGTCCGCCTCGAATCCAGAACACTGAAGCTTTCTTT
few TRBJ1-1 - TRBV12-3/TRBV12-4 CASSGNVNTEAFF TGTGCCAGCAGCGGGAATGTGAACACTGAAGCTTTCTTT
many TRBJ1-1 - TRBV15 CATDFEAFF TGTGCCACCGATTTTGAAGCTTTCTTT
many TRBJ1-5 TRBD1 TRBV20-1 CSASTGVWVQPQHF TGCAGTGCTTCCACAGGGGTTTGGGTTCAGCCCCAGCATTTT
many TRBJ2-7 - TRBV24-1 CATSSNWDDEQYF TGTGCCACCAGTTCAAACTGGGACGACGAGCAGTACTTC
many TRBJ2-7 - TRBV11-1 CASSLAHSYEQYF TGTGCCAGCAGCTTAGCGCATAGCTACGAGCAGTACTTC
many TRBJ2-2 - TRBV11-3 CASSSRGYGTGELFF TGTGCCAGCAGCTCCCGGGGATATGGCACCGGGGAGCTGTTTTTT
once TRBJ2-7 - TRBV12-3/TRBV12-4 CASSSPSNDRVRTNHEQYF TGTGCCAGCAGTTCACCGTCAAATGACCGGGTTAGGACTAACCACGAGCAGTACTTC
- TRBJ2-6 - TRBV4-1 CASSQVDGNSGANVLTF TGCGCCAGCAGCCAAGTTGACGGGAACTCTGGGGCCAACGTCCTGACTTTC
many TRBJ2-5 - TRBV6-1 CASSEKARKTQYF TGTGCCAGCAGTGAAAAGGCACGCAAGACCCAGTACTTC
many TRBJ1-5 TRBD1 TRBV28 CASSLRDRGSSQPQHF TGTGCCAGCAGTTTAAGGGACAGGGGGTCCAGTCAGCCCCAGCATTTT
many TRBJ1-2 - TRBV24-1 CATSRAVGPTNYGYTF TGTGCCACCAGCAGGGCCGTGGGCCCTACTAACTATGGCTACACCTTC
many TRBJ1-1 - TRBV9 CASSVDIGNTEAFF TGTGCCAGCAGCGTTGACATCGGGAACACTGAAGCTTTCTTT
- TRBJ2-2 - TRBV3-1 CASSVLVASGELFF TGTGCCAGCAGCGTACTGGTTGCGTCCGGGGAGCTGTTTTTT
many TRBJ2-5 TRBD2 TRBV7-2 CASSSETSLPQYF TGTGCCAGCAGCTCCGAGACTAGCTTACCCCAGTACTTC
many TRBJ2-7 - TRBV30 CAWRASPRGGYEQYF TGTGCCTGGAGAGCTAGCCCTAGAGGAGGCTACGAGCAGTACTTC
many TRBJ1-1 - TRBV10-3 CAISPSWPDTEAFF TGTGCCATCAGCCCAAGCTGGCCAGACACTGAAGCTTTCTTT
many TRBJ2-5 TRBD1 TRBV28 CASSLTGVQETQYF TGTGCCAGCAGTCTGACAGGGGTCCAAGAGACCCAGTACTTC
many TRBJ1-1 - TRBV15 CATGGPQGNTEAFF TGTGCCACCGGGGGGCCACAGGGGAACACTGAAGCTTTCTTT
- TRBJ1-6 - TRBV14 CASSTYNSPLHF TGTGCCAGCAGCACCTACAATTCACCCCTCCACTTT
few TRBJ1-3 - TRBV5-1 CASSWNWGGGNTIYF TGCGCCAGCAGCTGGAACTGGGGAGGTGGGAACACCATATATTTT
many TRBJ1-1 TRBD1 TRBV5-1 CASREKTDRGGTEAFF TGCGCCAGCAGAGAGAAAACTGACAGGGGGGGGACTGAAGCTTTCTTT
- TRBJ2-7 - TRBV24-1 CATSDPRGDHPYEQYF TGTGCCACCAGTGACCCTCGTGGGGACCACCCCTACGAGCAGTACTTC